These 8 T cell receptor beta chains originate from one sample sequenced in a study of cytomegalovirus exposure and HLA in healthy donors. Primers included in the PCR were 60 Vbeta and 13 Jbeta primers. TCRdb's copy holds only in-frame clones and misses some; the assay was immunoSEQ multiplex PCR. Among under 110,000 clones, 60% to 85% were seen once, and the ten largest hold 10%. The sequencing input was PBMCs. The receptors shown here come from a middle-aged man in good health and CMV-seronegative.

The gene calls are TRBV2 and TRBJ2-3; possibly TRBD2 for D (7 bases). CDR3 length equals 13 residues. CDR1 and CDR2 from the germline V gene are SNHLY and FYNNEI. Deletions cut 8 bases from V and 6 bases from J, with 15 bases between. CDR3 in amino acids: CASHGGPGDTQYF. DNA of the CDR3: TGTGCCAGCCACGGGGGGCCAGGGGATACGCAGTATTTT.

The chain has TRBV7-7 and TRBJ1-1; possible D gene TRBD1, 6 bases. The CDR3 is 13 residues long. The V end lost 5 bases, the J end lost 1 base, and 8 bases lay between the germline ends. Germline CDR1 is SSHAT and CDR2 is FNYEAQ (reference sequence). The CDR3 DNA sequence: TGTGCCAGCAGCGCGGACAGGAACACTGAAGCTTTCTTT. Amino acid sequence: CASSADRNTEAFF.

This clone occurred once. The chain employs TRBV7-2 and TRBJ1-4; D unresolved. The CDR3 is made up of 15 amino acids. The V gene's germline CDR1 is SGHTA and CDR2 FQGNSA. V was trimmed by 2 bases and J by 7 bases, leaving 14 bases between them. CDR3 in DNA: TGTGCCAGCAGCTTAAGGGCGGGTATCGGTGAAAAACTGTTTTTT. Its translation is CASSLRAGIGEKLFF.

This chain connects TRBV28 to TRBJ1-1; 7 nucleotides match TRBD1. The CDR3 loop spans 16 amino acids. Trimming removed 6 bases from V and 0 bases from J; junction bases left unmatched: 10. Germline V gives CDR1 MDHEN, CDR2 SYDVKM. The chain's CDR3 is CASSIVSDRVNTEAFF. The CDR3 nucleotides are TGTGCCAGCAGCATAGTCTCTGACAGGGTGAACACTGAAGCTTTCTTT.

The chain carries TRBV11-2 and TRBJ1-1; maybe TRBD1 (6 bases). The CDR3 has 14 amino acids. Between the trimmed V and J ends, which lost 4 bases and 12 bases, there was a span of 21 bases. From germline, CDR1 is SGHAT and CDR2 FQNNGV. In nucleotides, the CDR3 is TGTGCCAGCAGCTACCTTATAGGGGGTAAAAGTTCTTTCTTT. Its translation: CASSYLIGGKSSFF.

The CDR3 bases are TGTGCCAGTAGTCCCGGGACAGGGGAGAGGTACTTC. Protein: CASSPGTGERYF. The chain employs TRBV19 and TRBJ2-4; 10 nucleotides align to TRBD1. CDR1 is LNHDA and CDR2 is SQIVND in the germline V gene (reference sequence). Trimming cost V 5 bases and J 15 bases; bases outside gene matches: 7. The CDR3 contains 12 residues.

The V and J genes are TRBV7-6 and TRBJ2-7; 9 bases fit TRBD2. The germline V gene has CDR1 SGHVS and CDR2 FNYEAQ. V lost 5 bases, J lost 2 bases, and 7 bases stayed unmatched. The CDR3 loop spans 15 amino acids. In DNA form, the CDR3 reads TGTGCCAGCAGCGTTGGGACTAGCCTCACCTACGAGCAGTACTTC. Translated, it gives CASSVGTSLTYEQYF.

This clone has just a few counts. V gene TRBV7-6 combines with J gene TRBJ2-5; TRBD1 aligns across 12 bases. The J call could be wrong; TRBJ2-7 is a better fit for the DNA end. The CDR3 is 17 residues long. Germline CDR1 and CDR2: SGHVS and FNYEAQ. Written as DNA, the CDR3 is TGTGCCAGCAGCTTAGGGGGACGGGGACAGGGGGCGTCCGAGCAGTACTTC. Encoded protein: CASSLGGRGQGASEQYF.